The table lists the clone carrying this TCR beta chain with many counts. What it binds is unknown. The data belong to a study of CD8 T cells in ankylosing spondylitis. Germline CDR1 is SGHTA and CDR2 is FQGNSA. After removal of 4 bases from V and 5 bases from J, the junction contained 8 bases not matched to a gene. The CDR3 is made up of 15 amino acids. Quantitative 5'-RACE was performed with molecular barcodes, and it yielded the TCR beta libraries. TCRdb itself ran the 5' RACE reads through MiXCR, one entry per CDR3 protein. Seen here are 240,000 or so distinct CDR3 sequences, about 10% observed once, and the top ten hold 6% to 7.5%. Findings of the study overall: Seemingly distinctive of ankylosing spondylitis blood was a TCR beta motif formed by eight highly homologous variants. Disease-linked clones bore a CD8+ phenotype, appearing relatively rarely in peripheral blood. The clones that were linked to disease were reported to be significantly enriched in matched synovial fluid samples from ankylosing spondylitis patients.

This TCR was sampled from a male donor with ankylosing spondylitis or in good health (not recorded which). The chain recombines TRBV7-2 with TRBJ2-1, with 7 bases fitting TRBD2. Sequenced input: blood, either unsorted or a sorted T cell fraction (not recorded which). DNA for the CDR3: TGTGCCAGCAGCTACATCTCCGGGACTAACAATGAGCAGTTCTTC. Protein: CASSYISGTNNEQFF.